This section outlines one T cell receptor beta chain sequence together with its context. Measured with immunoSEQ multiplex PCR; TCRdb has only the in-frame clones, and not every one. The data hold roughly 28,000 clones, with just over 90% observed a single time. The record originates from a study of T cell changes during pregnancy in multiple sclerosis. V lost 2 bases to trimming and J lost 1 base, with 20 bases between them. The germline V gene has CDR1 MGHRA and CDR2 YSYEKL. The CDR3 has 19 amino acids. This receptor was identified in a female donor with multiple sclerosis, enrolled in a pregnancy study. Sequencing used CD8+ T cells from peripheral blood mononuclear cells, obtained before pregnancy. The chain has TRBV4-1 and TRBJ1-4; D perhaps matches TRBD1 (5 bases). CDR3 in DNA: TGCGCCAGCAGCCAACTTCAGGGTGGGGGGGGAGGAACTAATGAAAAACTGTTTTTT. Its protein product is CASSQLQGGGGGTNEKLFF.